These 5 T cell receptor beta chains came from one sample sequenced in a study of T-cell memory formation after mild COVID-19. TCRdb itself ran the 5' RACE reads through MiXCR, one entry per CDR3 protein. The sample shows under 350,000 distinct CDR3 sequences, around 15% of them seen only once. Sequencing was carried out using PBMCs or a T cell subset sorted from them (not recorded which). The receptors were sampled from a man aged 18 to 35 who had mild COVID-19 (a few samples of this study predate the infection). Cell type and time point are not known.

The chain joins TRBV29-1 to TRBJ2-5, with D possibly called TRBD1 or TRBD2 (6 bases each). V lost 6 bases to trimming and J lost 5 bases, with 16 bases between them. The CDR3 extends over 13 amino acids. Germline V CDR1 and CDR2: SQVTM, ANQGSEA. CDR3 DNA: TGCAGCGTCGCGTGGGGGGCGCAGGAGACCCAGTACTTC. As protein: CSVAWGAQETQYF.

This chain links TRBV30 with TRBJ2-1, with TRBD2 identical over 9 bases. There are 14 residues in the CDR3. Trimming took 8 bases from V and 4 from J; bases not matched to a gene: 9. CDR1 and CDR2 from the germline V gene are GTSNPN and SVGIG (reference sequence). CDR3 residues: CAQGIAGVYNEQFF. The CDR3 DNA reads TGTGCCCAAGGCATAGCGGGGGTTTACAATGAGCAGTTCTTC.

This clonotype came up a few times. The chain recombines TRBV7-2 with TRBJ1-6; the D is unclear. Trimming left V 3 bases short and J 6 bases short, with 9 bases between. The CDR3 covers 14 residues. The germline gives CDR1 SGHTA, CDR2 FQGNSA. CDR3 sequence reads: CASSFYGPNSPLHF. Here the CDR3 DNA reads TGTGCCAGCAGCTTTTACGGGCCTAATTCACCCCTCCACTTT.

This clonotype was counted a few times. The CDR3, as DNA: TGCAGCGTTGAGCCTCAGGGAGCCAAAAACATTCAGTACTTC. Its translation is CSVEPQGAKNIQYF. V usage is TRBV29-1 and J usage is TRBJ2-4; D might be TRBD1 (5 bases). Trimming removed 3 bases from V and 0 bases from J, with 9 bases in between. Looked up from germline, CDR1 is SQVTM and CDR2 is ANQGSEA. This CDR3 spans 14 amino acids.

The rearrangement uses TRBV10-3 and TRBJ1-2, with D hard to call. Germline CDR1 and CDR2: ENHRY and SYGVKD. The CDR3 has 14 residues. V shed 4 bases and J shed 0 bases, with 9 bases lying between them. Written as DNA, the CDR3 is TGTGCCATCAGTGGAGGTCGAGCTAACTATGGCTACACCTTC. This encodes CAISGGRANYGYTF.